Each of the 11 T cell receptor beta chains below was sequenced from the same sample in a study of blood T cells in healthy people across ages (dated by TCRdb to between 2015 and 2016). Library preparation was by 5' RACE. The sequencer listed for this sample is Illumina HiSeq 2500. A second PCR of about 7 to 12 cycles was performed with a sample-barcoded 5' primer and a J-beta primer mix. TCRdb reprocessing: public reads trimmed at Q25 with fastp, clones called with MiXCR, in-frame beta chains kept. For every CDR3 protein sequence, its rows merge into one entry that carries the most common genes and DNA. For this sample there are 550,000 to 600,000 distinct CDR3 sequences; 45% to 55% appear just once. About 22% of the sample belongs to the ten largest clones. Source material: blood. The receptors here all came from a man older than 75 in good health.

The V gene is TRBV5-1, the J gene TRBJ1-2; possibly TRBD1 for D (6 bases). Trimming took off 4 bases at V and 5 bases at J, with 18 bases between the two ends. The CDR3 consists of 15 residues. Germline lookup yields CDR1 SGHRS and CDR2 YFSETQ. As DNA, the CDR3 is TGCGCCAGCAGCCCCTCAACAGGGTCTGGATATGGCTACACCTTC. It codes for CASSPSTGSGYGYTF.

This clonotype was counted once. V and J are TRBV6-5 and TRBJ2-3; 8 bases match TRBD2. J was trimmed by 8 bases and V by 5 bases; bases with no gene match: 9. CDR3 length equals 14 residues. CDR1 MNHEY and CDR2 SVGAGI come from the germline V gene. The CDR3 region has the DNA TGTGCCAGCAGTCGGACTAGCACGAGCGGTACGCAGTATTTT. Amino acids: CASSRTSTSGTQYF.

This chain links TRBV4-3 with TRBJ2-3, with D perhaps given as TRBD1 or TRBD2 (5 bases each). Germline CDR1 reads LGHNA; CDR2 reads YSLEER. This CDR3 has 15 amino acids. V shed 0 bases and J shed 5 bases, with 12 bases lying between them. The CDR3 DNA reads TGCGCCAGCAGCCAAGACCCCAGGGCGGGAGATACGCAGTATTTT. It specifies CASSQDPRAGDTQYF.

The V and J genes are TRBV18 and TRBJ1-2; TRBD1 might be the D (6 bases). Germline V gene sequence: CDR1 KGHSH, CDR2 LQKENI. The CDR3 length is 15 residues. Trimming took 2 bases from V and 5 from J, leaving 15 bases between them. CDR3 DNA: TGTGCCAGCTCACCAGATAAAACCAGGGGATATGGCTACACCTTC. It codes for CASSPDKTRGYGYTF.

Concerning this clonotype itself: At one of its ends the junction is not consistent with the germline gene, which may arise from a read error. CDR3 sequence reads: CSSRAGNYNEQFF. CDR3 sequence (DNA): TGCAGTTCTAGAGCAGGGAACTACAATGAGCAGTTCTTC. The J gene is TRBJ2-1, the V gene TRBV20-1; tentatively, D is TRBD1 (5 bases). CDR3 length: 13 residues. Germline CDR1 is DFQATT and CDR2 is SNEGSKA (reference sequence).

A few counts support this clonotype. V is TRBV20-1 and J is TRBJ2-5; TRBD2 is a possible D gene (6 bases). Per germline, CDR1 DFQATT and CDR2 SNEGSKA (reference sequence). The germline V and J ends were trimmed by 6 bases and 1 base, with 12 bases remaining between them. CDR3 length: 13 amino acids. The CDR3 coding sequence is TGCAGTGCGTCCGGGACTCTCCAAGAGACCCAGTACTTC. Translating gives CSASGTLQETQYF.

This clonotype came up many times. This could be a read error, since a much larger clone is one nucleotide away. This chain links TRBV6-5 with TRBJ2-5, with 10 bases fitting TRBD2. This CDR3 has 14 amino acids. Trimming at V came to 10 bases and at J to 11 bases, leaving 16 bases not matched to a gene. The germline gives CDR1 MNHEY, CDR2 SVGAGI. CDR3 residues: CATKLAGTTREQYF. CDR3 DNA sequence: TGTGCCACCAAACTAGCGGGGACTACACGGGAGCAGTACTTC.

V and J are TRBV25-1 and TRBJ1-4; D is unresolved. Deletions cut 7 bases from V and 8 bases from J, with 17 bases between. The germline V gene has CDR1 MGHDK and CDR2 SYGVNS. This CDR3 region has 14 residues. In DNA, the CDR3 is TGTGCCAGCACTCCGCCCGGGGTACGGGAAAAACTGTTTTTT. Its translation: CASTPPGVREKLFF.

This chain connects TRBV5-1 to TRBJ1-1; D possibly corresponds to TRBD1 (6 bases). V was shortened by 6 bases and J by 1 base, with 13 bases between the two germline ends. Germline V CDR1 and CDR2: SGHRS, YFSETQ. This CDR3 region has 14 residues. This CDR3 reads CASKTGTQNTEAFF. CDR3 nucleotides: TGCGCCAGCAAAACCGGGACACAGAACACTGAAGCTTTCTTT. The variable domain in full, completed from reference TRBV5-1 and TRBJ1-1, reads KAGVTQTPRYLIKTRGQQVTLSCSPISGHRSVSWYQQTPGQGLQFLFEYFSETQRNKGNFPGRFSGRQFSNSRSEMNVSTLELGDSALYLCASKTGTQNTEAFFGQGTRLTVV.

This clonotype has only a few counts. A much larger clone differs by one base, so this may be a read error. This chain links TRBV6-5 with TRBJ1-6; D unclear. This CDR3 comprises 15 residues. Germline CDR1 is MNHEY and CDR2 is SVGAGI. The CDR3 DNA reads as TGTGCCGGCAGACCTCAGGTTTCAGATAATTCACCCCTCCACTTT. This encodes CAGRPQVSDNSPLHF.

The J gene is TRBJ1-2, the V gene TRBV3-1, with D unresolved. CDR3 length: 17 residues. The V end was cut by 1 base, the J end by 0 bases, with 15 bases between. Germline CDR1 LGHDT, CDR2 YNNKEL (reference sequence). The CDR3 loop is CASSQGAVDGANYGYTF. The CDR3, as DNA: TGTGCCAGCAGCCAAGGAGCGGTGGACGGGGCTAACTATGGCTACACCTTC. Variable domain in full (rest from reference TRBV3-1 and TRBJ1-2): DTAVSQTPKYLVTQMGNDKSIKCEQNLGHDTMYWYKQDSKKFLKIMFSYNNKELIINETVPNRFSPKSPDKAHLNLHINSLELGDSAVYFCASSQGAVDGANYGYTFGSGTRLTVV.